These 26 T cell receptor beta chains were sequenced from one sample in a study of CD8 T cells in ankylosing spondylitis. MiXCR was run by TCRdb on the 5' RACE reads, yielding one entry per CDR3 protein. Of about 160,000 distinct CDR3 sequences listed, roughly 18% were seen once; the top ten hold about 7.8%. Input material: blood, either unsorted or a sorted T cell fraction (not recorded which). Source of these receptors: a male donor with ankylosing spondylitis or in good health (not recorded which).

J is TRBJ2-4 and V is TRBV3-1, with TRBD2 matching 7 bases. The length of the CDR3 is 15 residues. Germline CDR1 reads LGHDT; CDR2 reads YNNKEL (reference sequence). Losses at the gene ends were 3 bases for V and 0 bases for J; bases not matched to a gene: 2. CDR3 DNA sequence: TGTGCCAGCAGCCAGGCGGGGGAAGCCAAAAACATTCAGTACTTC. Translated: CASSQAGEAKNIQYF.

This sequence joins TRBV25-1 and TRBJ2-7, with TRBD2 matching 7 bases. Losses at the gene ends were 11 bases for V and 2 bases for J; bases not matched to a gene: 9. The CDR3 is 13 residues long. Per germline, CDR1 MGHDK and CDR2 SYGVNS. CDR3 in amino acids: CAVSGAGTYEQYF. CDR3 DNA sequence: TGTGCCGTAAGTGGAGCGGGAACCTACGAGCAGTACTTC.

The DNA for the CDR3 is TGTGCCAGCAGCTTAGACCCCGGGACTCACTATGGCTACACCTTC. This codes for CASSLDPGTHYGYTF. The chain joins TRBV11-2 to TRBJ1-2; tentatively, D is TRBD1 (5 bases). V was clipped by 0 bases and J by 3 bases, with 11 bases between them. Germline V gene sequence: CDR1 SGHAT, CDR2 FQNNGV. The CDR3 extends over 15 amino acids.

This clonotype has at least ten counts. CDR3 bases: TGTGCCAGCAGTTTCGGTCACGGGAGACATGAGCAGTTCTTC. It yields the protein CASSFGHGRHEQFF. The V call is TRBV12-3 or TRBV12-4, the J call TRBJ2-1; a possible D gene is TRBD2 (6 bases). The V end lost 3 bases, the J end lost 8 bases, and 14 bases lay between the germline ends. CDR3 length: 14 residues.

There are many counts of this clonotype. The chain uses TRBV20-1 and TRBJ2-1, with D tentatively TRBD2 (6 bases). Trimming stripped 0 bases from V and 7 bases from J, with 13 bases between. This CDR3 is 14 amino acids long. Looked up from germline, CDR1 is DFQATT and CDR2 is SNEGSKA (reference sequence). CDR3 sequence: CSARDFRGGNEQFF. For the CDR3, the DNA is TGCAGTGCTAGAGATTTTAGGGGAGGTAATGAGCAGTTCTTC.

This clonotype was observed a handful of times. The chain recombines TRBV5-1 with TRBJ2-1, with 10 bases that match TRBD1. The ends lost 1 base at V and 7 bases at J; junction bases unmatched: 5. Per the germline V gene, CDR1 is SGHRS and CDR2 is YFSETQ. CDR3 length: 15 residues. The CDR3 region is CASSLRDRGRNEQFF. CDR3 DNA sequence: TGCGCCAGCAGCTTGCGGGACAGGGGTAGGAATGAGCAGTTCTTC. The whole variable domain, filled in from reference TRBV5-1 and TRBJ2-1, reads KAGVTQTPRYLIKTRGQQVTLSCSPISGHRSVSWYQQTPGQGLQFLFEYFSETQRNKGNFPGRFSGRQFSNSRSEMNVSTLELGDSALYLCASSLRDRGRNEQFFGPGTRLTVL.

This clonotype was detected ten times or more. The V call is TRBV2, the J call TRBJ2-2; 10 bases are shared with TRBD2. This CDR3 is built from 15 residues. V lost 2 bases and J lost 5; bases outside the gene matches: 2. Per the germline V gene, CDR1 is SNHLY and CDR2 is FYNNEI. The CDR3 loop reads CASSELAGGTGELFF. The DNA for the CDR3 is TGTGCCAGCAGTGAATTAGCGGGAGGAACCGGGGAGCTGTTTTTT. Using reference TRBV2 and TRBJ2-2 for the parts outside the CDR3, the full variable domain is EPEVTQTPSHQVTQMGQEVILRCVPISNHLYFYWYRQILGQKVEFLVSFYNNEISEKSEIFDDQFSVERPDGSNFTLKIRSTKLEDSAMYFCASSELAGGTGELFFGEGSRLTVL.

J is TRBJ2-3 and V is TRBV5-1; 8 nucleotides agree with TRBD1. Trimming at V came to 6 bases and at J to 6 bases, leaving 12 bases not matched to a gene. CDR3 size: 15 residues. Germline assignment: CDR1 SGHRS and CDR2 YFSETQ. The CDR3 DNA reads TGCGCCAGCACCCTAGACAGGGGAGATACCGATACGCAGTATTTT. This encodes CASTLDRGDTDTQYF.

This clonotype was seen just once. This chain connects TRBV29-1 to TRBJ1-5, with D unclear. The V gene's germline CDR1 is SQVTM and CDR2 ANQGSEA. The CDR3 is made up of 13 amino acids. V gave up 6 bases and J gave up 0 bases, with 9 bases separating them. CDR3: CSVTENSNQPQHF. Here the CDR3 DNA reads TGCAGCGTGACGGAAAATAGCAATCAGCCCCAGCATTTT.

The chain uses TRBV9 and TRBJ2-5; unclear D gene. The CDR3 loop spans 14 amino acids. V dropped 2 bases and J dropped 5 bases, with 13 bases sitting between them. Looked up from germline, CDR1 is SGDLS and CDR2 is YYNGEE. The CDR3 loop reads CASSVSPSGETQYF. The DNA for the CDR3 is TGTGCCAGCAGCGTCTCACCTTCTGGGGAGACCCAGTACTTC.

This clonotype was seen many times. This chain uses TRBV20-1 with TRBJ1-1; unclear D gene. The V gene's germline CDR1 is DFQATT and CDR2 SNEGSKA (reference sequence). Trimming cost V 0 bases and J 1 base, with 9 bases left between them. This CDR3 is built from 14 residues. In DNA, the CDR3 is TGCAGTGCTAGAGATCAGGCAGCGAACACTGAAGCTTTCTTT. This gives the protein CSARDQAANTEAFF.

The chain uses TRBV6-5 and TRBJ2-1; 7 positions agree with TRBD1. J gave up 7 bases and V 0 bases, and 12 bases lay outside the gene matches. Looked up from germline, CDR1 is MNHEY and CDR2 is SVGAGI. The CDR3 is 17 amino acids. This CDR3 reads CASSYSGAGGKSNEQFF. For the CDR3, the DNA is TGTGCCAGCAGTTACTCAGGTGCAGGGGGAAAATCGAATGAGCAGTTCTTC.

This clonotype was counted a few times. This chain connects TRBV7-9 to TRBJ2-7, with 7 nucleotides matching TRBD2. Losses at the gene ends were 5 bases for V and 6 bases for J; bases not matched to a gene: 13. CDR1 is SEHNR, CDR2 FQNEAQ, per germline (reference sequence). The CDR3 is 15 residues long. The DNA of the CDR3 is TGTGCCAGCAGCGCACAATGGCGGGAGCTGGGCGAGCAGTACTTC. The encoded protein is CASSAQWRELGEQYF.

The chain uses TRBV28 and TRBJ1-1; no definite D call. Per germline, CDR1 MDHEN and CDR2 SYDVKM. The CDR3 sequence is 16 residues long. V lost 3 bases, J lost 0 bases, and 14 bases lay in between. CDR3 sequence (DNA): TGTGCCAGCAGTTTTAGGGTAATAGGGATGAACACTGAAGCTTTCTTT. It is translated as CASSFRVIGMNTEAFF.

The chain has TRBV11-2 and TRBJ1-2; D is unclear. Trimming stripped 5 bases from V and 5 bases from J, with 9 bases between. The germline V gene encodes CDR1 SGHAT and CDR2 FQNNGV. The CDR3 extends over 12 amino acids. CDR3 residues: CASSPGPYGYTF. For the CDR3, the DNA is TGTGCCAGCAGCCCAGGTCCATATGGCTACACCTTC.

In this sample, this clonotype turned up once. The rearrangement uses TRBV6-1 and TRBJ1-1; D ambiguous. V lost 10 bases and J 5 bases, leaving 17 bases between the germline ends. CDR3 length: 13 amino acids. In germline, CDR1 is MNHNS, CDR2 SASEGT. Here the CDR3 DNA reads TGTGCCACGCATGCGAGGGATAGGACTGAAGCTTTCTTT. It codes for CATHARDRTEAFF.

For this clonotype: A read error may be the cause here, since a much bigger clone is one base away. The chain joins TRBV12-3 or TRBV12-4 to TRBJ1-5; D unclear. The CDR3 is 14 amino acids. Trimming pared 10 bases from V and 9 bases from J, leaving 22 bases between. DNA of the CDR3: TGTGCCAACAGCCCCGGAACCTACCCTGGGCCCCAGCATTTT. It translates to CANSPGTYPGPQHF.

The chain is built from TRBV7-9 and TRBJ1-5; possibly TRBD1 for D (6 bases). Trimming cost V 5 bases and J 7 bases, with 18 bases left between them. CDR3 size: 15 residues. The germline V gene encodes CDR1 SEHNR and CDR2 FQNEAQ (reference sequence). The CDR3 sequence: CASSAVGGAGQPQHF. The DNA of the CDR3 is TGTGCCAGCAGCGCAGTCGGGGGCGCGGGACAGCCCCAGCATTTT.

On this clonotype: A much larger clone is a single base away; this may be a read error. The chain is built from TRBV4-2 and TRBJ1-5, with a possible D match to TRBD1 (6 bases). The germline gives CDR1 LGHNA, CDR2 YNFKEQ. The CDR3 has 15 residues. CDR3 amino acids: CTSSQTQGGHQPQHF. DNA of the CDR3: TGTACCAGCAGCCAGACACAAGGGGGGCATCAGCCCCAGCATTTT.

There are many counts of this clonotype. The gene calls are TRBV27 and TRBJ1-2; tentatively, D is TRBD1 (5 bases). Trimming stripped 6 bases from V and 7 bases from J, with 9 bases between. CDR3 length: 11 residues. The germline V gene encodes CDR1 MNHEY and CDR2 SMNVEV (reference sequence). The CDR3 DNA reads as TGTGCCAGCAGCCAGGGTGCTGGCTACACCTTC. Amino acids: CASSQGAGYTF.

This clonotype was counted between two and nine times. This chain uses TRBV7-6 with TRBJ2-5; a possible D gene is TRBD1 (6 bases). Deletions cut 7 bases from V and 4 bases from J, with 16 bases between. The germline CDR1 and CDR2 sequences are SGHVS and FNYEAQ. CDR3 length: 14 residues. DNA for the CDR3: TGTGCCAGCATGATCAGCGCAGGGGCAGAGACCCAGTACTTC. Protein sequence: CASMISAGAETQYF. Looking up the rest from reference TRBV7-6 and TRBJ2-5 gives the full variable domain: GAGVSQSPRYKVTKRGQDVALRCDPISGHVSLYWYRQALGQGPEFLTYFNYEAQQDKSGLPNDRFSAERPEGSISTLTIQRTEQRDSAMYRCASMISAGAETQYFGPGTRLLVL.

This clonotype was found many times. The chain joins TRBV11-1 to TRBJ2-2, with 9 bases that match TRBD1. V lost 6 bases to trimming and J lost 2 bases; unmatched junction nucleotides: 1. Germline V lookup: CDR1 SGHAT, CDR2 FQDESV (reference sequence). CDR3 length: 14 amino acids. The DNA for the CDR3 is TGTGCCAGCAGGGACAGGGGAAACACCGGGGAGCTGTTTTTT. Its protein product is CASRDRGNTGELFF.

The table lists this clonotype with many counts. The chain has TRBV5-1 and TRBJ1-1; no firm D call. Between the trimmed V and J ends, which lost 2 bases and 0 bases, there was a span of 5 bases. The CDR3 consists of 13 residues. CDR1 is SGHRS, CDR2 YFSETQ, per germline. CDR3 protein: CASSLDLNTEAFF. Written as DNA, the CDR3 is TGCGCCAGCAGCTTAGACTTGAACACTGAAGCTTTCTTT.

This clonotype was picked up many times. The J gene is TRBJ1-1, the V gene TRBV4-1; the D is unclear. The germline V gene has CDR1 MGHRA and CDR2 YSYEKL. The CDR3 runs to 14 residues. The V end lost 0 bases, the J end lost 0 bases, and 5 bases lay between the germline ends. The CDR3 region is CASSQDFVNTEAFF. The CDR3 bases are TGCGCCAGCAGCCAAGATTTCGTGAACACTGAAGCTTTCTTT.

This clonotype has ten or more counts. This chain joins TRBV5-1 and TRBJ2-3, with 7 bases aligning to TRBD2. The germline V gene encodes CDR1 SGHRS and CDR2 YFSETQ. V lost 3 bases, J lost 4 bases, and 11 bases stayed unmatched. The CDR3 covers 16 residues. The CDR3 nucleotides read TGCGCCAGCAGCTGGGGGTCTGGCGGGAGCCCAGATACGCAGTATTTT. Its protein is CASSWGSGGSPDTQYF. The complete variable domain, with remaining parts taken from reference TRBV5-1 and TRBJ2-3, reads KAGVTQTPRYLIKTRGQQVTLSCSPISGHRSVSWYQQTPGQGLQFLFEYFSETQRNKGNFPGRFSGRQFSNSRSEMNVSTLELGDSALYLCASSWGSGGSPDTQYFGPGTRLTVL.

This clonotype has only a few counts. The junction does not match germline at one end; this may be a read error. The V gene is TRBV20-1, the J gene TRBJ2-7; 11 bases fit TRBD2. This CDR3 region has 16 residues. Looked up from germline, CDR1 is DFQATT and CDR2 is SNEGSKA (reference sequence). The CDR3 spells CCARDAGTSGYYEQYF. The CDR3 coding sequence is TGCTGTGCTAGAGATGCCGGGACTAGCGGATACTACGAGCAGTACTTC.